Following are 31 T cell receptor beta chains from one sample sequenced in a study of identical twins. Using its own MiXCR run on the 5' RACE reads, TCRdb lists one record per CDR3 protein. The profile shows roughly 250,000 distinct CDR3 sequences, approximately 7% of them singletons. In addition, the sample was reused for a study of yellow fever vaccine responses in identical twins.

The sample comprised memory (CD45RO+) T cells sorted from blood. All receptors come from a woman aged 18-29 years in good health.

This clonotype was seen a handful of times. An end of the junction differs from the germline gene, which may be a read error. The chain carries TRBV12-3 or TRBV12-4 and TRBJ2-7; 12 bases are shared with TRBD2. This CDR3 spans 13 amino acids. Here the CDR3 reads CASSLGTSGPGYF. The DNA for the CDR3 is TGTGCCAGCAGCTTAGGGACTAGCGGGCCTGGGTACTTC.

This clonotype was picked up many times. The chain couples TRBV11-1 to TRBJ2-1; 9 nucleotides align to TRBD2. V trimming: 6 bases; J trimming: 4 bases; junction bases outside the gene matches: 10. Germline loops: CDR1 SGHAT, CDR2 FQDESV (reference sequence). This CDR3 region has 16 residues. The CDR3 protein is CASRDSRGRAYNEQFF. In DNA form, the CDR3 reads TGTGCCAGCAGAGATTCCCGCGGGAGGGCATACAATGAGCAGTTCTTC.

This clonotype was observed a few times. This rearrangement joins TRBV27 to TRBJ2-5, with TRBD2 matching over 9 bases. The CDR3 extends over 15 amino acids. The junction had 5 bases not matched to a gene; V was cut back by 1 base and J by 5 bases. Germline V gene data show CDR1 as MNHEY and CDR2 as SMNVEV (reference sequence). For the CDR3, the DNA is TGTGCCAGCAGTTTATATAGCGGGAGTAAGGAGACCCAGTACTTC. Protein product: CASSLYSGSKETQYF.

This clonotype has just a few counts. The chain employs TRBV2 and TRBJ2-3, with D perhaps TRBD2 (5 bases). This CDR3 has 14 residues. V lost 10 bases and J lost 2, with 16 bases in between. Germline CDR1 SNHLY, CDR2 FYNNEI. The CDR3, as DNA: TGTGCCACCAACAGAAGGGAGTTCACAGATACGCAGTATTTT. The encoded protein is CATNRREFTDTQYF.

This clonotype was seen only a few times. The chain recombines TRBV7-7 with TRBJ2-5; 7 nucleotides match TRBD1. The CDR3 is made up of 13 amino acids. Losses at the gene ends were 5 bases for V and 5 bases for J; bases not matched to a gene: 5. Germline V gives CDR1 SSHAT, CDR2 FNYEAQ (reference sequence). In nucleotides, the CDR3 is TGTGCCAGCAGCGAGACAGGGCTCGAGACCCAGTACTTC. It specifies CASSETGLETQYF.

In its sample, this clonotype was seen many times. The V gene is TRBV12-3 or TRBV12-4, the J gene TRBJ1-1; TRBD1 matches at 7 bases. Trimming took 5 bases from V and 4 from J; bases not matched to a gene: 7. The length of the CDR3 is 14 residues. DNA for the CDR3: TGTGCCAGCAGTCTCACCACAGGGGCCACTGAAGCTTTCTTT. Its translation is CASSLTTGATEAFF.

V is TRBV28 and J is TRBJ1-2, with TRBD1 as a possible D gene (5 bases). The CDR3 has 14 residues. Germline CDR1 reads MDHEN; CDR2 reads SYDVKM. With 5 bases removed from V and 2 bases from J, the gap between germline ends came to 12 bases. Written as DNA, the CDR3 is TGTGCCAGCAGTGTGGGGGGACTCAACTATGGCTACACCTTC. It is translated as CASSVGGLNYGYTF.

CDR3 amino acids: CASSVKPTGELFF. CDR3 bases: TGTGCCAGCAGCGTCAAACCGACCGGGGAGCTGTTTTTT. The chain uses TRBV11-2 and TRBJ2-2; D call uncertain. The V gene's germline CDR1 is SGHAT and CDR2 FQNNGV. The CDR3 is made up of 13 amino acids. The germline V and J ends were trimmed by 5 bases and 5 bases, with 9 bases remaining between them. Full variable domain (outside the CDR3, taken from reference TRBV11-2 and TRBJ2-2): EAGVAQSPRYKIIEKRQSVAFWCNPISGHATLYWYQQILGQGPKLLIQFQNNGVVDDSQLPKDRFSAERLKGVDSTLKIQPAKLEDSAVYLCASSVKPTGELFFGEGSRLTVL.

The table lists this clonotype with a few counts. The chain joins TRBV10-2 to TRBJ2-3, with 9 bases lining up with TRBD2. The length of the CDR3 is 14 residues. J was trimmed by 1 base and V by 5 bases; bases with no gene match: 1. Germline V gene data show CDR1 as WSHSY and CDR2 as SAAADI. This CDR3 is CASSWTSGTDTQYF. Written as DNA, the CDR3 is TGCGCCAGCAGTTGGACTAGCGGCACAGATACGCAGTATTTT.

The rearrangement joins TRBV14 to TRBJ2-3, with TRBD2 matching 10 bases. The CDR3 consists of 19 residues. V trimming: 2 bases; J trimming: 0 bases; junction bases outside the gene matches: 11. CDR1 is SGHDN, CDR2 FVKESK, per germline. Here the CDR3 reads CASSQFRTSGWSSTDTQYF. Written as DNA, the CDR3 is TGTGCCAGCAGCCAATTTCGGACTAGCGGTTGGTCTAGCACAGATACGCAGTATTTT.

This clonotype was found a few times. The V call is TRBV4-1, the J call TRBJ2-2; TRBD2 matches at 10 bases. Germline CDR1 reads MGHRA; CDR2 reads YSYEKL. The CDR3 spans 17 residues. V trimming: 0 bases; J trimming: 4 bases; junction bases outside the gene matches: 5. The DNA of the CDR3 is TGCGCCAGCAGCCAAGACCGGCTAGCGGGGGCCACCGGGGAGCTGTTTTTT. Protein product: CASSQDRLAGATGELFF.

CDR3 in DNA: TGTGCCAGCAGCTTAGTTTCCTGGGAGACCCAGTACTTC. Protein product: CASSLVSWETQYF. The genes are TRBV7-8 and TRBJ2-5; D is unclear. Trimming took 1 base from V and 5 from J, leaving 8 bases between them. The CDR3 contains 13 residues. The V gene's germline CDR1 is SGHVS and CDR2 FQNEAQ.

Many counts were recorded for this clonotype. V gene TRBV12-3 or TRBV12-4 combines with J gene TRBJ1-6; 8 bases map to TRBD1. The V gene end was trimmed by 3 bases and the J gene end by 10 bases; junction bases not matched to a gene: 8. CDR3 length: 15 residues. The CDR3 loop is CASSFAGQGGSPLHF. The CDR3 DNA reads TGTGCCAGCAGTTTCGCCGGACAGGGAGGGTCACCCCTCCACTTT.

This clonotype has ten or more counts. The chain is built from TRBV4-1 and TRBJ2-1, with D maybe TRBD1 (6 bases). Germline V gene lookup returns CDR1 MGHRA and CDR2 YSYEKL. This CDR3 has 15 amino acids. Trimming shortened V by 1 base and J by 1 base, and 8 bases separated the two germline ends. CDR3 region: CASSQGDKSYNEQFF. CDR3 in DNA: TGCGCCAGCAGCCAAGGGGACAAGTCCTACAATGAGCAGTTCTTC.

This chain links TRBV6-2 or TRBV6-3 with TRBJ2-7, with TRBD1 matching 7 bases. V lost 7 bases and J lost 3; bases outside the gene matches: 9. This CDR3 comprises 14 residues. Germline V gene data show CDR1 as MNHEY and CDR2 as SVGEGT. In nucleotides, the CDR3 is TGTGCCAGCAAAAAAGGGGGCCAGCGCTACGAGCAGTACTTC. It translates to CASKKGGQRYEQYF.

Only a few counts were recorded for this clonotype. V gene TRBV6-1 combines with J gene TRBJ1-2, with 9 bases fitting TRBD1. The V gene end was trimmed by 10 bases and the J gene end by 4 bases; junction bases not matched to a gene: 10. Per germline, CDR1 MNHNS and CDR2 SASEGT. The CDR3 consists of 14 residues. The CDR3 coding sequence is TGTGCCACCGAGGCCGGGACAGGGAGCTATGGCTACACCTTC. This encodes CATEAGTGSYGYTF.

This clonotype has just a few counts. The V call is TRBV20-1, the J call TRBJ2-7; possible D gene TRBD1, 5 bases. This CDR3 is 12 amino acids long. CDR1 and CDR2 (germline): DFQATT, SNEGSKA (reference sequence). V was pared by 4 bases and J by 4 bases, with 11 bases between. The chain's CDR3 is CSAKGALYEQYF. The DNA of the CDR3 is TGCAGTGCTAAAGGGGCTCTATACGAGCAGTACTTC.

This chain uses TRBV25-1 with TRBJ2-1; no definite D call. CDR1 is MGHDK, CDR2 SYGVNS, per germline. The CDR3 runs 14 residues. V was trimmed by 5 bases and J by 1 base, leaving 9 bases between them. In DNA, the CDR3 is TGTGCCAGCAGTCCCAATCAATCCTACAATGAGCAGTTCTTC. It translates to CASSPNQSYNEQFF.

This clonotype has a handful of counts. The genes are TRBV7-3 and TRBJ2-5, with a weak D call TRBD1 (6 bases). The germline V gene has CDR1 SGHTA and CDR2 FQGTGA. The CDR3 has 16 amino acids. V gave up 5 bases and J gave up 2 bases, with 18 bases separating them. The CDR3 coding sequence is TGTGCCAGCAGCCCCACCGGGACAAGTAATCAAGAGACCCAGTACTTC. Its protein is CASSPTGTSNQETQYF.

This clonotype was counted many times. The chain has TRBV20-1 and TRBJ2-3; possibly TRBD1 or TRBD2 for D (5 bases each). V lost 6 bases, J lost 2 bases, and 15 bases lay in between. From germline, CDR1 is DFQATT and CDR2 SNEGSKA (reference sequence). This CDR3 contains 14 residues. DNA of the CDR3: TGCAGTGCCGCCCGAGGGGACCTCACAGATACGCAGTATTTT. It yields the protein CSAARGDLTDTQYF.

The chain combines TRBV6-6 with TRBJ2-7; 13 bases are shared with TRBD2. CDR1 MNHNY and CDR2 SVGAGI come from the germline V gene (reference sequence). The CDR3 consists of 13 residues. V lost 10 bases to trimming and J lost 4 bases; unmatched junction nucleotides: 4. The CDR3 protein is CATTSGGGYEQYV. The CDR3 bases are TGTGCCACCACTAGCGGGGGGGGATACGAGCAGTACGTC.

The chain joins TRBV7-9 to TRBJ2-3; D remains ambiguous. Germline V gives CDR1 SEHNR, CDR2 FQNEAQ (reference sequence). CDR3 length: 14 amino acids. Trimming took off 8 bases at V and 0 bases at J, with 12 bases between the two ends. Here the CDR3 reads CASSKAWSTDTQYF. The CDR3 coding sequence is TGTGCCAGCTCCAAGGCGTGGAGCACAGATACGCAGTATTTT.

The rearrangement uses TRBV6-1 and TRBJ2-6; 12 bases are a match to TRBD2. V lost 5 bases to trimming and J lost 0 bases; unmatched junction nucleotides: 8. The germline CDR1 and CDR2 sequences are MNHNS and SASEGT. The CDR3 is made up of 19 amino acids. The chain's CDR3 is CASSTTSGGFISGANVLTF. CDR3 DNA: TGTGCCAGCAGTACCACTAGCGGGGGGTTCATCTCTGGGGCCAACGTCCTGACTTTC.

This clonotype was seen at least ten times. The gene calls are TRBV12-3 or TRBV12-4 and TRBJ2-7; tentatively, D is TRBD1 or TRBD2 (5 bases each). The CDR3 sequence is 14 residues long. The V end was cut by 6 bases, the J end by 2 bases, with 14 bases between. CDR3 DNA: TGTGCCAGCAGACCCGGGACCCTTACCTACGAGCAGTACTTC. It is translated as CASRPGTLTYEQYF.

The gene calls are TRBV7-8 and TRBJ1-1; D is unclear. This CDR3 comprises 12 residues. The germline V gene has CDR1 SGHVS and CDR2 FQNEAQ. Trimming shortened V by 5 bases and J by 5 bases, and 9 bases separated the two germline ends. CDR3 nucleotides: TGTGCCAGCAGCCAGCGCGGGACTGAAGCTTTCTTT. Translation gives CASSQRGTEAFF.

This chain connects TRBV28 to TRBJ1-2; D call uncertain. From germline, CDR1 is MDHEN and CDR2 SYDVKM. The CDR3 is 11 amino acids. The germline V and J ends were trimmed by 4 bases and 5 bases, with 5 bases remaining between them. Here the CDR3 DNA reads TGTGCCAGCAGTTCCAATTATGGCTACACCTTC. Its protein is CASSSNYGYTF.

This clonotype occurred a few times. J is TRBJ2-2 and V is TRBV20-1; possibly TRBD1 or TRBD2 for D (5 bases each). V lost 5 bases to trimming and J lost 7 bases, with 17 bases between them. This CDR3 has 14 amino acids. The germline CDR1 and CDR2 sequences are DFQATT and SNEGSKA (reference sequence). CDR3 bases: TGCAGTGCTCGGGGTCGAGGGGATAACGGGGAGCTGTTTTTT. Translated, it gives CSARGRGDNGELFF.

The genes are TRBV6-1 and TRBJ2-3, with D tentatively TRBD1 (6 bases). Germline values: CDR1 MNHNS, CDR2 SASEGT. V was trimmed by 6 bases and J by 2 bases, leaving 21 bases between them. The CDR3 totals 17 residues. The CDR3 sequence: CASRVLAPGQNTDTQYF. For the CDR3, the DNA is TGTGCCAGCAGGGTCCTCGCCCCCGGACAGAACACAGATACGCAGTATTTT.

The chain links TRBV2 to TRBJ2-2; 8 bases fit TRBD1. V was clipped by 6 bases and J by 4 bases; unmatched bases: 13. The CDR3 is made up of 17 amino acids. Germline assignment: CDR1 SNHLY and CDR2 FYNNEI. The CDR3 DNA reads TGTGCCAGCAGGGACAGGGTTTCCACACCAGTCACCGGGGAGCTGTTTTTT. Encoded protein: CASRDRVSTPVTGELFF.

Only a few counts were recorded for this clonotype. The V and J genes are TRBV7-9 and TRBJ2-5; D unresolved. CDR1 and CDR2 from the germline V gene are SEHNR and FQNEAQ (reference sequence). Trimming took off 5 bases at V and 5 bases at J, with 18 bases between the two ends. CDR3 size: 15 residues. This chain's CDR3 is CASSPPVGALETQYF. In DNA, the CDR3 is TGTGCCAGCAGCCCCCCCGTAGGAGCACTGGAGACCCAGTACTTC.

This clonotype has only a few counts. The rearrangement links TRBV2 to TRBJ1-1, with a possible D match to TRBD1 (6 bases). Germline values: CDR1 SNHLY, CDR2 FYNNEI. This CDR3 has 14 residues. Trimming left V 3 bases short and J 5 bases short, with 13 bases between. The DNA for the CDR3 is TGTGCCAGCAGTGAGGGGGCAGGGAGGACTGAAGCTTTCTTT. Amino acid sequence: CASSEGAGRTEAFF. The full variable domain, its missing parts supplied by reference TRBV2 and TRBJ1-1, is EPEVTQTPSHQVTQMGQEVILRCVPISNHLYFYWYRQILGQKVEFLVSFYNNEISEKSEIFDDQFSVERPDGSNFTLKIRSTKLEDSAMYFCASSEGAGRTEAFFGQGTRLTVV.